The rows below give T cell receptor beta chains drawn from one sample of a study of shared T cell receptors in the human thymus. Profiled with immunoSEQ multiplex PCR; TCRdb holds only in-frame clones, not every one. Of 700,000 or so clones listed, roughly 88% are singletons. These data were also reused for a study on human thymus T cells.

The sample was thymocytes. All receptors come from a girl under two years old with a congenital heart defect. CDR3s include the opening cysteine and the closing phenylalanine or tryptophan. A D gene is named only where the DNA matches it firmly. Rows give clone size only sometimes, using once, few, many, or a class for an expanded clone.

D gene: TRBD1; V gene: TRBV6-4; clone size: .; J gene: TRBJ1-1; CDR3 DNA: TGTGCCAGCAGTGAATCCGGACAGGGCATGAACACTGAAGCTTTCTTT; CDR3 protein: CASSESGQGMNTEAFF
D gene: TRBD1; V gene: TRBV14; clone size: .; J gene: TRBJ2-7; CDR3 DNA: TGTGCCAGCAGCCACAGGGGGCGCGATCCTCCTGTGCAGTACTTC; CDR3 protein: CASSHRGRDPPVQYF
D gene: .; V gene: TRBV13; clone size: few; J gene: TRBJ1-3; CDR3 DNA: TGTGCCAGCAGGAAACAGTTCTCTGGAAACACCATATATTTT; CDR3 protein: CASRKQFSGNTIYF
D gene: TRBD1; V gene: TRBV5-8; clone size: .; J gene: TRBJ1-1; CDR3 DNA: TGTGCCAGCAGCTCCCCCCGGGACAGGGATACTGAAGCTTTCTTT; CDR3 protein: CASSSPRDRDTEAFF
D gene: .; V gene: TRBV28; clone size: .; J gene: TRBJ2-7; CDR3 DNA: TGTGCCAGCAGCATCGGCTATTATGGGGAGTACGAGCAGTACTTC; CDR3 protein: CASSIGYYGEYEQYF
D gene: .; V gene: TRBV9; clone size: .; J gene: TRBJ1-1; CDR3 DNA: TGTGCCAGCAGCGTAGCTGGGCAGGGCCACATGAACACTGAAGCTTTCTTT; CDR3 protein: CASSVAGQGHMNTEAFF
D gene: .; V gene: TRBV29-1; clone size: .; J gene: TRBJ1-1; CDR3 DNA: TGCAGCGTTGGAGGATCGGGGTGGAACACTGAAGCTTTCTTT; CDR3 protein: CSVGGSGWNTEAFF
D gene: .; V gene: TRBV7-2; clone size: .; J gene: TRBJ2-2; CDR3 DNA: TGTGCCAGCAGCACTGGTGGCGGGGAGCTGTTTTTT; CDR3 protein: CASSTGGGELFF
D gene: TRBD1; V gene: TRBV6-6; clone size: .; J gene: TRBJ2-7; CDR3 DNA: TGTGCCAGCAGTCCCCCGGGACAGCCCTACGAGCAGTACTTC; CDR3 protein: CASSPPGQPYEQYF
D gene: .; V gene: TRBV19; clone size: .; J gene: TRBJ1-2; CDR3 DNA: TGTGCCAGTAGTTGTCGGGGAGACCCCTATGGCTACACCTTC; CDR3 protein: CASSCRGDPYGYTF
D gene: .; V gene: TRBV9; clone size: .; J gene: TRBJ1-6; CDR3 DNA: TGTGCCAGCAGCGTCGGACAAATTAATTCCCCCCTCCACTTT; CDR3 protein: CASSVGQINSPLHF
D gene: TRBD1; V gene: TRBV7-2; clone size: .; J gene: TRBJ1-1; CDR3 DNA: TGTGCCAGCAGCTCGACAGGGGGCAACACTGAAGCTTTCTTT; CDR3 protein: CASSSTGGNTEAFF
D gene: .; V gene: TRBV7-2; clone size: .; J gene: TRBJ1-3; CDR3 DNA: TGTGCCAGCAGCCTTAGTTATTCGGGAAACACCATATATTTT; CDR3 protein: CASSLSYSGNTIYF
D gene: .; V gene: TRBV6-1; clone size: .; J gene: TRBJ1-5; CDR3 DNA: TGTGCCAGCAGTGAAGGGCAGGTCCTCCGGGGGTATAGCAATCAGCCCCAGCATTTT; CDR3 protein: CASSEGQVLRGYSNQPQHF
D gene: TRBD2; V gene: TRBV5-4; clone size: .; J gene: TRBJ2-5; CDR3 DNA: TGTGCCAGCAGCTTGGGCCAGAGGGCGGGGGGGTCCCAAGAGACCCAGTACTTC; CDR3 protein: CASSLGQRAGGSQETQYF
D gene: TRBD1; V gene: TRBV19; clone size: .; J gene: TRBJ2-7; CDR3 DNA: TGTGCCAGTAGTAAGATTGTGACAGGGGGATCCTACGAGCAGTACTTC; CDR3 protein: CASSKIVTGGSYEQYF
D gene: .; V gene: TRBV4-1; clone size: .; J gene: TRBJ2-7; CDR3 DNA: TGCGCCAGCAGCCACCTCCGGCGGGACCACTACTACGAGCAGTACTTC; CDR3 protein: CASSHLRRDHYYEQYF
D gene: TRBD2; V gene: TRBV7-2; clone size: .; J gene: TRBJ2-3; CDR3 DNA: TGTGCCAGCAGCTCGAAGCTAGCGGGGGGTATGGATACGCAGTATTTT; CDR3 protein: CASSSKLAGGMDTQYF
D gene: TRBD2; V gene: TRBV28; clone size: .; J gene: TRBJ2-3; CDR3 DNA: TGTGCCAGCAGTGGGAGGGACTCGAGCGAGGATACGCAGTATTTT; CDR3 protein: CASSGRDSSEDTQYF
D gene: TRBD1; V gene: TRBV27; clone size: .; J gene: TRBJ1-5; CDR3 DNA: TGTGCCAGCAGTCCACCCCCACAGGGGGCTTCCAATCAGCCCCAGCATTTT; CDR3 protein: CASSPPPQGASNQPQHF
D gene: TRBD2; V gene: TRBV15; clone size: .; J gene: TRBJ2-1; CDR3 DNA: TGTGCCACCAGCAGAGATCATGGGACTAGCAGGAACGATGAGCAGTTCTTC; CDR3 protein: CATSRDHGTSRNDEQFF
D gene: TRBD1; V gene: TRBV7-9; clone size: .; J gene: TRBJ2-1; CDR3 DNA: TGTGCCATCACCGACAGGGGAGTTTACAATGAGCAGTTCTTC; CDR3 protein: CAITDRGVYNEQFF
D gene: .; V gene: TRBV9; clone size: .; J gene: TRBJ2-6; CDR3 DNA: TGTGCCAGCAGCGGGGAAGACGGGGGGCCTGGGGCCAACGTCCTGACTTTC; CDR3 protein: CASSGEDGGPGANVLTF
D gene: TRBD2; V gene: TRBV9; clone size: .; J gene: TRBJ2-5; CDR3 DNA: TGTGCCAGCAGCTCCCAAGCGGGGGGGCCGGAGACCCAGTACTTC; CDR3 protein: CASSSQAGGPETQYF
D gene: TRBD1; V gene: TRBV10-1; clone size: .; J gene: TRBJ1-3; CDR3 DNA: TGCGCCAGCAGAGAAACCGGGACAGGGTTCGGGGACTCTGGAAACACCATATATTTT; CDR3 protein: CASRETGTGFGDSGNTIYF
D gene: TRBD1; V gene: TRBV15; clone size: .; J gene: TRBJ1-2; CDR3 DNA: TGTGCCACCAGCCCCCGACAGGGGGAGTATGGCTACACCTTC; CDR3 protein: CATSPRQGEYGYTF
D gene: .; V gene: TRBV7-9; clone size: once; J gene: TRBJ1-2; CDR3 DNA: TGTGCCAGCAGCCCCAGTGAGGCTAACTATGGCTACACCTTC; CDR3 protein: CASSPSEANYGYTF
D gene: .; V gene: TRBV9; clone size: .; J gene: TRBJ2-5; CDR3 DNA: TGTGCCAGCAGCCCTATGGGCTACCAAGAGACCCAGTACTTC; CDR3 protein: CASSPMGYQETQYF
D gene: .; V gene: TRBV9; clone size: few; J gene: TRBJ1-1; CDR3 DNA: TGTGCCAGCAGCGTAGGGGAGTCCTGGGTTAACACTGAAGCTTTCTTT; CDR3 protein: CASSVGESWVNTEAFF
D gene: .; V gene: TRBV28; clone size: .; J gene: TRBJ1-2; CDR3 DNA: TGTGCCAGCAGTTTAGGGCTGATCCTCTATGGCTACACCTTC; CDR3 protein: CASSLGLILYGYTF
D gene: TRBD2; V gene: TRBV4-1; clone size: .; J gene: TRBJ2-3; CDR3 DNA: TGCGCCAGCAGCCAGGATCTAGCGGGGATCACAGATACGCAGTATTTT; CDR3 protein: CASSQDLAGITDTQYF
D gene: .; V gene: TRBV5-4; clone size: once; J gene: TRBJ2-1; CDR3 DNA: TGTGCCAGCAGCCCTGAGGGACACCTCGGGTTCTTC; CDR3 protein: CASSPEGHLGFF
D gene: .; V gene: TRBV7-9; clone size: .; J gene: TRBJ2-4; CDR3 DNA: TGTGCCAGCAGCTCCCAGGGGGGTGCCAAAAACATTCAGTACTTC; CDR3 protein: CASSSQGGAKNIQYF
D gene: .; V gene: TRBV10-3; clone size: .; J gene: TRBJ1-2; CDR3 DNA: TGTGCCAGCAGGGGTTGCGGCGGCTACACCTTC; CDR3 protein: CASRGCGGYTF
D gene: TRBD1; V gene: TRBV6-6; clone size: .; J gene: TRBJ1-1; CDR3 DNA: TGTGCCAGCAGCCGATTGGACAGGGGGCGGACTGAAGCTTTCTTT; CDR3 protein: CASSRLDRGRTEAFF
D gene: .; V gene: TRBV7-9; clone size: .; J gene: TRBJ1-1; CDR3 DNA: TGTGCCAGCAGCTCGACGGGGGGCAGTCAGTACCAAGAAGCTTTCTTT; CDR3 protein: CASSSTGGSQYQEAFF
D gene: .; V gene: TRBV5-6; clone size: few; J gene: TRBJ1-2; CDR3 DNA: TGTGCCAGCAGCTTGAATATTCTGCGGACAATAGCTAACTATGGCTACACCTTC; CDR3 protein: CASSLNILRTIANYGYTF